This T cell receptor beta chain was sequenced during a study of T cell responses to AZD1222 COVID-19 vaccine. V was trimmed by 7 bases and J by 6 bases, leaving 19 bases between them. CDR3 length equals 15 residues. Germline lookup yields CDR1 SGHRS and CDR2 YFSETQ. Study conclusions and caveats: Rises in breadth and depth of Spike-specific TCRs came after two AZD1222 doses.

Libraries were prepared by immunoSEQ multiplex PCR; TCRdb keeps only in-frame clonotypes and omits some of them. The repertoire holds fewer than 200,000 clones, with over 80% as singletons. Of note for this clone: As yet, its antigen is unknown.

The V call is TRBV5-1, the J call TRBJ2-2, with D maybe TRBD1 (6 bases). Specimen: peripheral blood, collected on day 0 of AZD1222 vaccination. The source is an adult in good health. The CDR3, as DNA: TGCGCCAGCCGGTTGGGGGCCTCCGGGTCCGGGGAGCTGTTTTTT. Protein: CASRLGASGSGELFF.